The clone carrying this T cell receptor beta chain was observed many times. Its matching antigen is unknown. Germline V gene lookup returns CDR1 SGHVS and CDR2 FQNEAQ. The CDR3 consists of 18 residues. Losses at the gene ends were 5 bases for V and 4 bases for J; bases not matched to a gene: 16. These data originate in a study of T cells in Graves' hyperthyroidism and ophthalmopathy. The study, taken as a whole, reports: Within blood appeared most thyroid clonotypes that had expanded above 0.001.

TCR beta CDR3 sequences were amplified from RNA transcripts. First-round RT-PCR targeting the TCR CDR3 was performed with the HTBI primer set. TCRdb reprocessed the multiplex PCR reads with MiXCR, giving one entry per CDR3 protein. Among under 450,000 distinct CDR3 sequences listed, approximately 12% were seen once. The clonotype originates from a man aged 30 to 39 with Graves' hyperthyroidism that later progressed to Graves' ophthalmopathy. The chain has TRBV7-8 and TRBJ2-5, with TRBD1 matching 10 bases. Sequenced input: blood. The CDR3 DNA sequence: TGTGCCAGCAGCCCCTACGGGCGGACAGGGGGGGATCGAGAGACCCAGTACTTC. Translating it yields CASSPYGRTGGDRETQYF.